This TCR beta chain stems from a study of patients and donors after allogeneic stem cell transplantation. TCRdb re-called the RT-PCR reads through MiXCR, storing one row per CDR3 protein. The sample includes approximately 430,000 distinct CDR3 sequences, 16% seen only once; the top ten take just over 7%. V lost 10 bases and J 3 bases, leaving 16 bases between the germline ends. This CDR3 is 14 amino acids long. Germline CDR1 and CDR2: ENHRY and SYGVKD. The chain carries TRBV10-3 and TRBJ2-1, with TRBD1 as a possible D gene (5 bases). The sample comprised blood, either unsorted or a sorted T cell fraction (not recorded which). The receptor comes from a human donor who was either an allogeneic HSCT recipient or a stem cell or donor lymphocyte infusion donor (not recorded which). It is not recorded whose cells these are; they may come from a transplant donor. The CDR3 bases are TGTGCCACCAGAAGACAGCCCCTCTACAATGAGCAGTTCTTC. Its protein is CATRRQPLYNEQFF.